These 4 T cell receptor beta chains were all obtained from the same sample, sequenced in a study of radiotherapy plus CTLA-4 blockade in lung cancer. The method was immunoSEQ multiplex PCR; TCRdb's version includes in-frame clones alone and lacks a portion of them. The data contain some 50,000 clones, 70% to 85% of them seen just once; the ten biggest clones take up roughly 2.9%. Sequencing was performed on peripheral blood, taken from a patient treated with radiotherapy plus ipilimumab. Receptors were obtained from a human donor with non-small cell lung cancer who had a partial response to radiotherapy plus ipilimumab.

V is TRBV11-2 and J is TRBJ2-7; 12 bases fit TRBD2. Looked up from germline, CDR1 is SGHAT and CDR2 is FQNNGV. The CDR3 runs 17 residues. The J segment lost 3 bases and the V segment lost 1 base, leaving 7 bases of the junction unmatched. This CDR3 reads CASSLGPASGGVYEQYF. CDR3 nucleotide sequence: TGTGCCAGCAGCTTAGGGCCCGCTAGCGGGGGGGTCTACGAGCAGTACTTC.

The chain couples TRBV5-1 to TRBJ2-4; D perhaps matches TRBD1 (5 bases). The V end lost 2 bases, the J end lost 0 bases, and 12 bases lay between the germline ends. Germline assignment: CDR1 SGHRS and CDR2 YFSETQ. The CDR3 is made up of 16 amino acids. CDR3 DNA: TGCGCCAGCAGCTTATCAGGGTTACTAGCCAAAAACATTCAGTACTTC. Translation: CASSLSGLLAKNIQYF.

The V gene is TRBV23-1, the J gene TRBJ2-5; D not certain. TRBV23-1 is known as an ORF, though its function is uncertain. The CDR3 consists of 15 residues. Deletions cut 4 bases from V and 3 bases from J, with 15 bases between. The CDR3, as DNA: TGCGCCAGCAGTCTAATCCAAGGCGGTAAAGAGACCCAGTACTTC. As protein: CASSLIQGGKETQYF.

The DNA for the CDR3 is TGTGCCAGCAGGCTCGCGGCAGGGGGCCGCTATGGCTACACCTTC. Protein sequence: CASRLAAGGRYGYTF. The chain carries TRBV27 and TRBJ1-2; 8 bases are a match to TRBD1. Per the germline V gene, CDR1 is MNHEY and CDR2 is SMNVEV (reference sequence). The CDR3 runs to 15 residues. V lost 6 bases and J lost 4; bases outside the gene matches: 10.